One and the same sample provided the 12 T cell receptor beta chains below, sequenced in a study of blood T cell repertoires in COVID-19. Measured with immunoSEQ multiplex PCR; TCRdb has only the in-frame clones, and not every one. The sample includes 39,000 or so clones, approximately 80% seen only once; the top ten take less than 12%. The source material was peripheral blood. The receptors here all came from a man aged 55 to 70 in a cohort sampled during active COVID-19.

This chain joins TRBV9 and TRBJ2-1; 7 bases fit TRBD1. Germline CDR1 reads SGDLS; CDR2 reads YYNGEE. The CDR3 is 15 residues long. After removal of 3 bases from V and 0 bases from J, the junction contained 3 bases not matched to a gene. The CDR3 DNA reads as TGTGCCAGCAGCGGCCGGGACAGCTCCTACAATGAGCAGTTCTTC. Translating gives CASSGRDSSYNEQFF.

The rearrangement uses TRBV19 and TRBJ1-4; 8 bases are shared with TRBD1. Germline CDR1 reads LNHDA; CDR2 reads SQIVND (reference sequence). V gave up 7 bases and J gave up 7 bases; unmatched junction bases: 5. The CDR3 has 13 amino acids. CDR3 in DNA: TGTGCCAGTACCGTCGACAGGGGTGAAAAACTGTTTTTT. Its translation is CASTVDRGEKLFF.

In this sample, this clone turned up a few times. This sequence joins TRBV7-6 and TRBJ1-6, with a weak D call TRBD1 (6 bases). V was trimmed by 5 bases and J by 10 bases, leaving 12 bases between them. The CDR3 is made up of 13 amino acids. Germline V gene lookup returns CDR1 SGHVS and CDR2 FNYEAQ. The CDR3 sequence: CASSKIQGSPLHF. The CDR3, as DNA: TGTGCCAGCAGCAAAATCCAGGGGTCACCCCTCCACTTT.

V gene TRBV4-3 combines with J gene TRBJ1-2; possibly TRBD1 for D (6 bases). The germline gives CDR1 LGHNA, CDR2 YSLEER. The CDR3 is made up of 16 amino acids. Deletions cut 2 bases from V and 7 bases from J, with 20 bases between. CDR3 region: CASSQPGTGRKGGYTF. As DNA, the CDR3 is TGCGCCAGCAGCCAACCCGGAACAGGGCGGAAAGGTGGCTACACCTTC.

The chain uses TRBV11-3 and TRBJ1-2; D may be TRBD1 (5 bases). The V end lost 5 bases, the J end lost 1 base, and 8 bases lay between the germline ends. The CDR3 has 13 residues. Per the germline V gene, CDR1 is SGHNT and CDR2 is YENEEA. CDR3 sequence reads: CASSPGINYGYTF. The CDR3 bases are TGTGCCAGCAGCCCAGGGATTAACTATGGCTACACCTTC.

The rearrangement uses TRBV6-9 and TRBJ2-3; the D is unclear. From germline, CDR1 is MNHGY and CDR2 SVAAGI. V was cut by 4 bases and J by 2 bases, with 10 bases left in between. CDR3 length: 14 residues. Here the CDR3 reads CASSSTLYTDTQYF. CDR3 bases: TGTGCCAGCAGTTCAACACTATACACAGATACGCAGTATTTT.

A few counts support this clone. V gene TRBV5-1 combines with J gene TRBJ2-7; 8 nucleotides line up with TRBD1. CDR1 and CDR2 (germline): SGHRS, YFSETQ. Unmatched junction bases numbered 2, after V lost 2 bases and J lost 1 base. The CDR3 consists of 14 residues. CDR3 protein: CASSFDRGSYEQYF. Written as DNA, the CDR3 is TGCGCCAGCAGCTTCGACAGGGGTTCCTACGAGCAGTACTTC.

This clone was found once. This chain links TRBV12-3 or TRBV12-4 with TRBJ1-2; TRBD1 is a possible D gene (5 bases). The length of the CDR3 is 12 residues. Trimming took 6 bases from V and 4 from J, leaving 9 bases between them. CDR3 residues: CASRRGGYGYTF. The CDR3 DNA is TGTGCCAGCAGGCGGGGGGGCTATGGCTACACCTTC.

This clone was seen only once. The gene calls are TRBV9 and TRBJ2-2, with D possibly being TRBD2 (5 bases). The germline CDR1 and CDR2 sequences are SGDLS and YYNGEE. The CDR3 is 14 amino acids. The ends were cut back, 4 bases at V and 6 bases at J, with 13 bases in the middle. Here the CDR3 reads CASSPRLGAGELFF. CDR3 bases: TGTGCCAGCAGCCCTCGGTTGGGAGCCGGGGAGCTGTTTTTT.

V and J are TRBV7-8 and TRBJ1-1, with D unresolved. The length of the CDR3 is 14 residues. V lost 6 bases, J lost 4 bases, and 15 bases lay in between. Germline V lookup: CDR1 SGHVS, CDR2 FQNEAQ. Written as DNA, the CDR3 is TGTGCCAGCAGTACTAGTTCGGTGCGCACTGAAGCTTTCTTT. It is translated as CASSTSSVRTEAFF.

V and J are TRBV11-3 and TRBJ2-5; a possible D gene is TRBD2 (7 bases). Trimming left V 6 bases short and J 4 bases short, with 15 bases between. Germline V gives CDR1 SGHNT, CDR2 YENEEA. The CDR3 has 14 amino acids. The CDR3 is CASSSHAGAETQYF. DNA of the CDR3: TGTGCCAGCAGTTCCCACGCGGGGGCAGAGACCCAGTACTTC.

The chain uses TRBV9 and TRBJ2-1; TRBD2 matches at 10 bases. Germline trimming cut 0 bases from V and 10 bases from J; bases unmatched to any gene: 10. CDR1 SGDLS and CDR2 YYNGEE come from the germline V gene. This CDR3 has 16 amino acids. The CDR3 spells CASSVGRSGGAQEQFF. The DNA for the CDR3 is TGTGCCAGCAGCGTAGGCCGCAGCGGGGGGGCACAAGAGCAGTTCTTC.